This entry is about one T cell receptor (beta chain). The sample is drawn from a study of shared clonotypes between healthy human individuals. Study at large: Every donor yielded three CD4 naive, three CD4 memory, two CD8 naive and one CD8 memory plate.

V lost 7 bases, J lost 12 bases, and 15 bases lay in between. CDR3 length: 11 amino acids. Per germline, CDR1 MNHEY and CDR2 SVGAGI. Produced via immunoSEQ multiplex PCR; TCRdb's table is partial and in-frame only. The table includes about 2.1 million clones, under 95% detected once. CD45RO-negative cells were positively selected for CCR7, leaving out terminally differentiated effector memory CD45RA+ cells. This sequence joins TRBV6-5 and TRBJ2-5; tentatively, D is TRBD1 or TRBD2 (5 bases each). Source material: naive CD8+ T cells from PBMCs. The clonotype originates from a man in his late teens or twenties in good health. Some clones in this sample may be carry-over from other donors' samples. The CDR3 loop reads CASTLGTDEYF. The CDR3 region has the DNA TGTGCCAGCACGCTGGGGACGGACGAGTACTTC.